This TCR beta chain derives from a study of T cell responses to AZD1222 COVID-19 vaccine. Findings and limits, study-wide: The donors showed a predominance of white British ancestry and of females, with possible underestimation of clonal diversity.

Only in-frame clones appear in the TCRdb table, and some are missing; sequencing was by immunoSEQ multiplex PCR. The sample lists about 140,000 clones, roughly 92% occurring once. Germline V gene lookup returns CDR1 SGDLS and CDR2 YYNGEE. Trimming took off 3 bases at V and 4 bases at J, with 10 bases between the two ends. This CDR3 is 13 amino acids long. In regard to this clone: Its specificity is not known.

The rearrangement uses TRBV9 and TRBJ1-2; D might be TRBD1 (6 bases). This TCR was sampled from an adult who received the AZD1222 COVID-19 vaccine. The sequencing here drew on peripheral blood, taken 28 days after the second AZD1222 dose. CDR3 amino acids: CASSDDRLYGYTF. CDR3 in DNA: TGTGCCAGCAGCGATGACAGGCTCTATGGCTACACCTTC.